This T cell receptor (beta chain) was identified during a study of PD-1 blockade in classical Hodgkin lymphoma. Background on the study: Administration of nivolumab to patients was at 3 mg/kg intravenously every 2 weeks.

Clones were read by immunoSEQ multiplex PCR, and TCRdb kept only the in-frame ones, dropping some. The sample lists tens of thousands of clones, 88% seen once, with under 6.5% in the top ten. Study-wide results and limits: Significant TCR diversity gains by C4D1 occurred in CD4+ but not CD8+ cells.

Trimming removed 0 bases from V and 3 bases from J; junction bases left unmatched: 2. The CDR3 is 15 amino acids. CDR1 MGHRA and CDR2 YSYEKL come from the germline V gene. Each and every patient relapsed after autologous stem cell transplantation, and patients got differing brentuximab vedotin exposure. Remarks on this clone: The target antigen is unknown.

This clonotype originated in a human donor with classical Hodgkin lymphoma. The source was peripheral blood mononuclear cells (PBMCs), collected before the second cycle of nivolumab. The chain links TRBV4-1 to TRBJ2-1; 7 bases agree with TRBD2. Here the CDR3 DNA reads TGCGCCAGCAGCCAAGAGGGGGGGAACTACAATGAGCAGTTCTTC. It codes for CASSQEGGNYNEQFF.